These T cell receptor beta chains were read from a single sample in a study of PD-1 blockade in classical Hodgkin lymphoma. TCRdb's table, derived via immunoSEQ multiplex PCR, lists solely in-frame clones and lacks some. The sample comprises roughly 94,000 clones, about 92% of which are singletons, and about 2% rests with the top ten. Material: peripheral blood mononuclear cells (PBMCs), obtained before the fourth cycle of nivolumab. The receptor source for this set is a human donor with classical Hodgkin lymphoma. Both conserved end residues are part of each CDR3. Each record gives: CDR3 length, V gene, clone size, D gene, J gene, CDR3 DNA, CDR3 protein. D genes are given only for firm matches. Size is stated for part of the rows, as once, few or many counts, or as a class when the clone is expanded.

length: 18
V: TRBV11-2
size: once
D: TRBD2
J: TRBJ2-2
DNA: TGTGCCAGCAGCCCGGGGGGGGCAGCCGGGGTGAACACCGGGGAGCTGTTTTTT
CDR3: CASSPGGAAGVNTGELFF

length: 16
V: TRBV19
size: .
D: TRBD2
J: TRBJ2-4
DNA: TGTGCCAGTAGTCCAAGGACTAGCGGGTCCGGAAACATTCAGTACTTC
CDR3: CASSPRTSGSGNIQYF

length: 14
V: TRBV18
size: .
D: .
J: TRBJ2-5
DNA: TGTGCCAGCTCACCTGCCACAGAACAAGAGACCCAGTACTTC
CDR3: CASSPATEQETQYF

length: 14
V: TRBV6-1
size: few
D: .
J: TRBJ1-5
DNA: TGTGCCAGCAGTGAAGTTTGGTCCTCTCAGCCCCAGCATTTT
CDR3: CASSEVWSSQPQHF

length: 11
V: TRBV6-6
size: .
D: TRBD1
J: TRBJ2-4
DNA: TGTGCCAGCAGGTACATGGGACAGGGGTACTTC
CDR3: CASRYMGQGYF

length: 12
V: TRBV29-1
size: .
D: .
J: TRBJ2-3
DNA: TGCAGCGTTGTTGGCGCGGCAGATACGCAGTATTTT
CDR3: CSVVGAADTQYF

length: 15
V: TRBV10-2
size: once
D: .
J: TRBJ2-2
DNA: TGCGCCAGCAGTGAGTCCCCAGGAGGCACCGGGGAGCTGTTTTTT
CDR3: CASSESPGGTGELFF

length: 16
V: TRBV4-2
size: .
D: .
J: TRBJ2-5
DNA: TGTGCCAGCAGCCAAGAACCGACTGCCGTTGTGGAGACCCAGTACTTC
CDR3: CASSQEPTAVVETQYF

length: 14
V: TRBV6-1
size: .
D: .
J: TRBJ1-1
DNA: TGTGCCAGCAAAGAGAGGGAGTTGAACACTGAAGCTTTCTTT
CDR3: CASKERELNTEAFF

length: 15
V: TRBV5-1
size: .
D: TRBD1
J: TRBJ2-5
DNA: TGCGCCAGCAGCTTGGCCTCCGACAGGGGTGAGACCCAGTACTTC
CDR3: CASSLASDRGETQYF

length: 13
V: TRBV10-3
size: .
D: .
J: TRBJ2-7
DNA: TGTGCCATCAGTGCAGGGGTAGAGGACGAGCAGTACTTC
CDR3: CAISAGVEDEQYF

length: 15
V: TRBV25-1
size: .
D: TRBD1
J: TRBJ1-2
DNA: TGTGCCAGCCGCAGAACAGGGGGCGCGGGCTATGGCTACACCTTC
CDR3: CASRRTGGAGYGYTF

length: 14
V: TRBV10-1
size: .
D: .
J: TRBJ2-5
DNA: TGCGCCAGCAGTGACAGGGAAATGGGAGAGACCCAGTACTTC
CDR3: CASSDREMGETQYF

length: 11
V: TRBV11-2
size: .
D: .
J: TRBJ2-5
DNA: TGTGCCAGCAGCTTCGGGGAGACCCAGTACTTC
CDR3: CASSFGETQYF

length: 14
V: TRBV6-1
size: .
D: .
J: TRBJ2-7
DNA: TGTGCCAGCAGCCACACCGAATCCACCTACGAGCAGTACTTC
CDR3: CASSHTESTYEQYF

length: 18
V: TRBV5-1
size: .
D: TRBD2
J: TRBJ2-3
DNA: TGCGCCAGCAGCCCCCTCGTGGCTAGCGGAGATATCACAGATACGCAGTATTTT
CDR3: CASSPLVASGDITDTQYF

length: 17
V: TRBV29-1
size: few
D: TRBD2
J: TRBJ2-5
DNA: TGCAGCGTTGTGGGTTCCTTAGCGGGAGGCGGTTTGGAGACCCAGTACTTC
CDR3: CSVVGSLAGGGLETQYF

length: 15
V: TRBV7-8
size: .
D: TRBD2
J: TRBJ2-7
DNA: TGTGCCAGCAGCCAAGGACTAGCGGGAGTGGGTGAGCAGTACTTC
CDR3: CASSQGLAGVGEQYF

length: 13
V: TRBV7-9
size: .
D: .
J: TRBJ1-2
DNA: TGTGCCAGCAGCTTATCAGTTATAGGGGGCTACACCTTC
CDR3: CASSLSVIGGYTF

length: 16
V: TRBV5-6
size: .
D: TRBD1
J: TRBJ1-5
DNA: TGTGCCAGCAGCTCCGGCCCGGACAGGGGGGATCAGCCCCAGCATTTT
CDR3: CASSSGPDRGDQPQHF

length: 16
V: TRBV18
size: .
D: .
J: TRBJ1-5
DNA: TGTGCCAGCTCACTACCCGGGACCGATCTTAATCAGCCCCAGCATTTT
CDR3: CASSLPGTDLNQPQHF

length: 13
V: TRBV19
size: .
D: .
J: TRBJ2-1
DNA: TGTGCCAGTAGTGGACCTTACCACAATGAGCAGTTCTTC
CDR3: CASSGPYHNEQFF

length: 14
V: TRBV11-2
size: .
D: .
J: TRBJ1-1
DNA: TGTGCCAGCAGCTCTAGCTCCCATGTGGGTGAAGCTTTCTTT
CDR3: CASSSSSHVGEAFF

length: 13
V: TRBV19
size: .
D: TRBD1
J: TRBJ2-2
DNA: TGTGCCGGGGGACAGGGGGAACCCGGGGAGCTGTTTTTT
CDR3: CAGGQGEPGELFF

length: 12
V: TRBV19
size: .
D: .
J: TRBJ1-2
DNA: TGTGCCAGTAGTCGGACGGGAGGCGGCTACACCTTC
CDR3: CASSRTGGGYTF

length: 13
V: TRBV27
size: .
D: .
J: TRBJ1-1
DNA: TGTGCCAGCAGCCCCGCGGGGCGCTCGATAGCTTTCTTT
CDR3: CASSPAGRSIAFF

length: 15
V: TRBV2
size: .
D: .
J: TRBJ2-7
DNA: TGTGCCAGCAAACCGGAGGGAGGAAGCTCCTACGAGCAGTACTTC
CDR3: CASKPEGGSSYEQYF

length: 12
V: TRBV6-5
size: .
D: .
J: TRBJ2-3
DNA: TGTGCCACCCTGGCCGCTACAGATACGCAGTATTTT
CDR3: CATLAATDTQYF

length: 14
V: TRBV7-9
size: once
D: TRBD1
J: TRBJ1-1
DNA: TGTGCCAGCAGCTCGACAGGGCCGTACACTGAAGCTTTCTTT
CDR3: CASSSTGPYTEAFF

length: 17
V: TRBV10-3
size: .
D: .
J: TRBJ2-1
DNA: TGTGCCATCAGTGATCGTGGGGGGAAGGGCTCCTACAATGAGCAGTTCTTC
CDR3: CAISDRGGKGSYNEQFF

length: 15
V: TRBV6-5
size: .
D: .
J: TRBJ1-1
DNA: TGTGCCAGCAGTGCCCGTGATAGGGGGTCCACTGAAGCTTTCTTT
CDR3: CASSARDRGSTEAFF

length: 15
V: TRBV7-9
size: .
D: TRBD1
J: TRBJ1-4
DNA: TGTGCCAGCAGCTCGGGACAGGCCAATAATGAAAAACTGTTTTTT
CDR3: CASSSGQANNEKLFF

length: 14
V: TRBV9
size: .
D: .
J: TRBJ2-1
DNA: TGTGCCAGCTCCTCCTGGGACTCCTACAATGAGCAGTTCTTC
CDR3: CASSSWDSYNEQFF

length: 13
V: TRBV28
size: once
D: .
J: TRBJ1-2
DNA: TGTGCCAGCAGCGCCGGGGTAGGGAGTGGCTACACCTTC
CDR3: CASSAGVGSGYTF

length: 14
V: TRBV28
size: once
D: .
J: TRBJ2-2
DNA: TGTGCCAGCAGTTTGACAGAACGTTACGGGGAGCTGTTTTTT
CDR3: CASSLTERYGELFF

length: 14
V: TRBV7-9
size: once
D: TRBD1
J: TRBJ1-2
DNA: TGTGCCAGCAGCGAACAGGGGGCACGTTATGGCTACACCTTC
CDR3: CASSEQGARYGYTF

length: 14
V: TRBV6-1
size: .
D: TRBD1
J: TRBJ2-3
DNA: TGTGCCAGCATAACCGGGACAGGGGTGGATACGCAGTATTTT
CDR3: CASITGTGVDTQYF

length: 20
V: TRBV27
size: .
D: TRBD2
J: TRBJ2-3
DNA: TGTGCCAGCAGTTTAGCCGCTCGAGGGCTAGCGGATAAAGCACCAGATACGCAGTATTTT
CDR3: CASSLAARGLADKAPDTQYF

length: 16
V: TRBV5-1
size: .
D: TRBD1
J: TRBJ2-4
DNA: TGCGCCAGCAGCTTGCTGACAGGGGGCTTACAAAACATTCAGTACTTC
CDR3: CASSLLTGGLQNIQYF

length: 16
V: TRBV2
size: .
D: TRBD2
J: TRBJ2-7
DNA: TGTGCCAGCAGTGAATTTGCTAGCGGGTTACACTACGAGCAGTACTTC
CDR3: CASSEFASGLHYEQYF

length: 13
V: TRBV13
size: .
D: .
J: TRBJ2-3
DNA: TGTGCCAGCAGCTTAGGAACGACAGATACGCAGTATTTT
CDR3: CASSLGTTDTQYF

length: 14
V: TRBV14
size: .
D: .
J: TRBJ2-1
DNA: TGTGCCAGCAGCCAAGTCCGGACGTACACTGAGCAGTTCTTC
CDR3: CASSQVRTYTEQFF

length: 15
V: TRBV28
size: .
D: .
J: TRBJ1-1
DNA: TGTGCCAGCAGTTTAAGTGGGGGGGCGGTCACTGAAGCTTTCTTT
CDR3: CASSLSGGAVTEAFF

length: 15
V: TRBV5-1
size: .
D: .
J: TRBJ1-5
DNA: TGCGCCAGCAGCTCCGATGGGGGGGATTTACAGCCCCAGCATTTT
CDR3: CASSSDGGDLQPQHF

length: 14
V: TRBV5-6
size: .
D: TRBD1
J: TRBJ2-7
DNA: TGTGCCAGCAGCTTGGCCGGACAGGGGTACGAGCAGTACTTC
CDR3: CASSLAGQGYEQYF